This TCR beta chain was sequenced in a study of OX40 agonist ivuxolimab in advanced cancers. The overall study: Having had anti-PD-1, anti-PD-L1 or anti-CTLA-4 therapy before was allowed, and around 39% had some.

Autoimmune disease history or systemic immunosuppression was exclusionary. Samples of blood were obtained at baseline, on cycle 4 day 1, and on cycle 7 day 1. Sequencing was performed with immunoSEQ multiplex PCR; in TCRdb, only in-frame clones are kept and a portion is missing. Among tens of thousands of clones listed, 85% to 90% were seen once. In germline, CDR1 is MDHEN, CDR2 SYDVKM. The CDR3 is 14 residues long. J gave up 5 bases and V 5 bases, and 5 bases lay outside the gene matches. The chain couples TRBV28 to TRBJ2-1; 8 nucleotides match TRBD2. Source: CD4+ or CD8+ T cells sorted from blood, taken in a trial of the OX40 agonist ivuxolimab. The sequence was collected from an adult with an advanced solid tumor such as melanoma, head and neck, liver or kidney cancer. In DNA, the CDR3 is TGTGCCAGCAGTGACCCGGGGGGGAACAATGAGCAGTTCTTC. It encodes CASSDPGGNNEQFF.